This TCR beta chain was identified during a study of OX40 agonist ivuxolimab in advanced cancers. With respect to this clone: Antigen specificity is unknown.

Trimming left V 4 bases short and J 4 bases short, with 8 bases between. Germline V gene lookup returns CDR1 SGHTA and CDR2 FQGTGA. CDR3 length equals 13 residues. Broader study findings: At 0.1 to 3.0 mg/kg and by week 6, CD4+ and CD8+ T cells in the blood had expanded clonally.

Method: immunoSEQ multiplex PCR; TCRdb's copy keeps in-frame clones and lacks some. The table lists some 90,000 clones, roughly 90% of them singletons, with about 3% in the top ten. The sequence derives from an adult with an advanced solid tumor such as melanoma, head and neck, liver or kidney cancer. Specimen: CD4+ or CD8+ T cells sorted from blood, collected in a trial of the OX40 agonist ivuxolimab. The chain couples TRBV7-3 to TRBJ2-1; D gene uncertain. In nucleotides, the CDR3 is TGTGCCAGCAGCTCCGAGGTTTACAATGAGCAGTTCTTC. Protein: CASSSEVYNEQFF.